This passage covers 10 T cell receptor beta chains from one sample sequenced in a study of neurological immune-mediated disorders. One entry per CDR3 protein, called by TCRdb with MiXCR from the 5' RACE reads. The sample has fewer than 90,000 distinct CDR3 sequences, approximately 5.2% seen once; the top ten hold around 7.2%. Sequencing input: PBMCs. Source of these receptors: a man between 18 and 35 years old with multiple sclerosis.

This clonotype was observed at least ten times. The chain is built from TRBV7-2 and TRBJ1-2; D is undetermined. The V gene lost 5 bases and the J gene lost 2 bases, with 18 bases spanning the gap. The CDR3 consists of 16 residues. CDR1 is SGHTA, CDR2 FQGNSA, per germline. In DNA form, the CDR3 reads TGTGCCAGCAGCCCTAGATCGGGAGGCGAGAACTATGGCTACACCTTC. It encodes CASSPRSGGENYGYTF.

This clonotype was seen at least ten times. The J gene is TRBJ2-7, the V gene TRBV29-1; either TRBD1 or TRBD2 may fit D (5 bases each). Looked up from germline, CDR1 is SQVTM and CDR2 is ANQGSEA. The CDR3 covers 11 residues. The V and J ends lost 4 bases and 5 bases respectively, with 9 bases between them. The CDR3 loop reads CSVVRDHEQYF. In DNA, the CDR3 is TGCAGCGTTGTCCGGGACCACGAGCAGTACTTC.

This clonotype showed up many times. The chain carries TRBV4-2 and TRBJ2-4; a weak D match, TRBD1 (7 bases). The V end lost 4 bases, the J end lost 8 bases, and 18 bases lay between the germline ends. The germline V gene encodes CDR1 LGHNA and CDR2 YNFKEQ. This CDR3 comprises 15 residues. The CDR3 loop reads CASSLSGGSADIQYF. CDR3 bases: TGTGCCAGCAGCCTATCAGGGGGGAGCGCGGACATTCAGTACTTC.

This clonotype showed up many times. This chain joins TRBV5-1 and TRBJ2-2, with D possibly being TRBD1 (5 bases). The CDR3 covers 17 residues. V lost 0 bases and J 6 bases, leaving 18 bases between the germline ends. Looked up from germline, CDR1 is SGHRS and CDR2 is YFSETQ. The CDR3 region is CASSLAGATVFPGELFF. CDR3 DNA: TGCGCCAGCAGCTTGGCTGGGGCAACAGTTTTCCCCGGGGAGCTGTTTTTT.

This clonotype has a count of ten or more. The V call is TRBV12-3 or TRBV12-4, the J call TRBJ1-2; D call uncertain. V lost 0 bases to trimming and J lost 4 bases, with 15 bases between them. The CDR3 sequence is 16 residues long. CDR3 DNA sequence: TGTGCCAGCAGTTTAGCGCCTAGTCGGGATGCCTATGGCTACACCTTC. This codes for CASSLAPSRDAYGYTF.

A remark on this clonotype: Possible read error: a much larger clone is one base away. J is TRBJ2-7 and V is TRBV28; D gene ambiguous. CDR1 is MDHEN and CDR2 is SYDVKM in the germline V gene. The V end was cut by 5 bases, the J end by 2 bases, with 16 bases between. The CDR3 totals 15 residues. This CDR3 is CASSPPWNTPYEQYF. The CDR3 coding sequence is TGTGCCAGCAGTCCCCCGTGGAATACCCCCTACGAGCAGTACTTC.

The DNA for the CDR3 is TGTGCCAGCAGCCCGACCGGGACACAAAAAAACATTCAGTACTTC. This encodes CASSPTGTQKNIQYF. The rearrangement joins TRBV3-1 to TRBJ2-4; TRBD1 is a possible D gene (6 bases). Germline-derived CDR1 and CDR2 are LGHDT and YNNKEL (reference sequence). Trimming stripped 4 bases from V and 4 bases from J, with 14 bases between. The CDR3 sequence is 15 residues long.

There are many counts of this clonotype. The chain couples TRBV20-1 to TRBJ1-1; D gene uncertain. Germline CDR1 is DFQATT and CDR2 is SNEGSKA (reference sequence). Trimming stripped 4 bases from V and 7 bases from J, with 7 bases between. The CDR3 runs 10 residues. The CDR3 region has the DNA TGCAGTGCTACCGGCAGTGAAGCTTTCTTT. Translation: CSATGSEAFF.

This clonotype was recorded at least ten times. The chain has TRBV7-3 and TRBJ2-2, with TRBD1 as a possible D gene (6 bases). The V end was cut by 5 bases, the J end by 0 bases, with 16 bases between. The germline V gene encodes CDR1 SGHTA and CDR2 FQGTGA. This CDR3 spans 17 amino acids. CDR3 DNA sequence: TGTGCCAGCAGCCCAAACAGGGAAGTCGCGAACACCGGGGAGCTGTTTTTT. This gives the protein CASSPNREVANTGELFF.

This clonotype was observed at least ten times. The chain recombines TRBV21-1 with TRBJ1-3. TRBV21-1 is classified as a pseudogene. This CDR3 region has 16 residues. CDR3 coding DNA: TGTGCCAGCAGCCCTCGGTGCCAGTCCTCTGGAAACACCATATATTTT. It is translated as CASSPRCQSSGNTIYF.